What follows are 20 T cell receptor beta chains derived from one specimen sequenced in a study of T cell changes during pregnancy in multiple sclerosis. The repertoire was sequenced with immunoSEQ multiplex PCR; TCRdb's copy has only in-frame clones and lacks some. Here the sample spans over 70,000 clones, approximately 95% being singletons. Sequencing used peripheral blood, obtained in the first trimester of pregnancy. The source is a female donor with multiple sclerosis, enrolled in a pregnancy study.

The chain carries TRBV6-1 and TRBJ1-4; 7 positions agree with TRBD1. The germline CDR1 and CDR2 sequences are MNHNS and SASEGT. The CDR3 is made up of 14 amino acids. Germline trimming cut 7 bases from V and 3 bases from J; bases unmatched to any gene: 5. In DNA form, the CDR3 reads TGTGCCAGCACCCAGGACAGGTCTAATGAAAAACTGTTTTTT. Protein sequence: CASTQDRSNEKLFF.

This clone was seen once. The rearrangement links TRBV4-1 to TRBJ2-3, with D perhaps matching TRBD2 (5 bases). Trimming took off 4 bases at V and 3 bases at J, with 14 bases between the two ends. CDR3 size: 15 residues. The germline V gene encodes CDR1 MGHRA and CDR2 YSYEKL. CDR3 residues: CASSLLGLPTDTQYF. In DNA, the CDR3 is TGCGCCAGCAGCCTCTTAGGACTTCCTACAGATACGCAGTATTTT.

J is TRBJ2-3 and V is TRBV11-2; D is uncertain. The CDR3 sequence is 14 residues long. Germline values: CDR1 SGHAT, CDR2 FQNNGV. Trimming stripped 3 bases from V and 2 bases from J, with 9 bases between. CDR3 sequence reads: CASSFSRTTDTQYF. The CDR3 DNA is TGTGCCAGCAGCTTTTCTAGAACCACAGATACGCAGTATTTT.

The chain carries TRBV14 and TRBJ2-3; D might be TRBD2 (5 bases). In germline, CDR1 is SGHDN, CDR2 FVKESK. The CDR3 has 15 amino acids. The germline V and J ends were trimmed by 1 base and 6 bases, with 14 bases remaining between them. In DNA form, the CDR3 reads TGTGCCAGCAGCCAAGGGGGAACTAGGTGGGATACGCAGTATTTT. Residues: CASSQGGTRWDTQYF.

V usage is TRBV19 and J usage is TRBJ2-7; 9 bases are shared with TRBD2. V dropped 5 bases and J dropped 2; count of bases not matched to a gene: 10. The germline CDR1 and CDR2 sequences are LNHDA and SQIVND (reference sequence). The length of the CDR3 is 16 residues. CDR3 in DNA: TGTGCCAGTAGTCCGGTAGCGGGGGATGTAACCTACGAGCAGTACTTC. It specifies CASSPVAGDVTYEQYF.

This rearrangement joins TRBV15 to TRBJ2-7; 13 bases map to TRBD2. The CDR3 consists of 13 residues. CDR1 and CDR2 from the germline V gene are LNHNV and YYDKDF (reference sequence). Trimming removed 8 bases from V and 4 bases from J; junction bases left unmatched: 2. Here the CDR3 reads CATGGLAGYEQYF. CDR3 coding DNA: TGTGCCACCGGGGGACTAGCGGGGTACGAGCAGTACTTC.

The V and J genes are TRBV5-8 and TRBJ2-1; 7 bases are shared with TRBD1. The germline V gene has CDR1 SGHTS and CDR2 YDEGEE. The CDR3 spans 15 residues. The ends lost 2 bases at V and 1 base at J; junction bases unmatched: 3. Written as DNA, the CDR3 is TGTGCCAGCAGCTTAGGACAGGCGTCCTACAATGAGCAGTTCTTC. Translating it yields CASSLGQASYNEQFF.

V gene TRBV9 combines with J gene TRBJ1-1; tentatively, D is TRBD1 (5 bases). V dropped 4 bases and J dropped 2 bases, with 15 bases sitting between them. CDR1 is SGDLS, CDR2 YYNGEE, per germline. The CDR3 is 15 residues long. Here the CDR3 DNA reads TGTGCCAGCAGCCCCCAGGGAGGCCCAAACACTGAAGCTTTCTTT. Encoded protein: CASSPQGGPNTEAFF.

The chain combines TRBV30 with TRBJ2-5; D call uncertain. This CDR3 is 12 amino acids long. Trimming left V 2 bases short and J 5 bases short, with 9 bases between. Looked up from germline, CDR1 is GTSNPN and CDR2 is SVGIG (reference sequence). CDR3 bases: TGTGCCTGGAGTCCCAGGTGGGAGACCCAGTACTTC. It translates to CAWSPRWETQYF.

The V gene is TRBV21-1, the J gene TRBJ1-3; the D call in the table, TRBD1, was not verified against the DNA. TRBV21-1 is a known pseudogene. This CDR3 is built from 13 residues. The CDR3 here is CASSLGHGNTIYF. The CDR3 bases are TGTGCCAGTTCGTTAGGACACGGAAACACCATATATTTT.

The J gene is TRBJ2-3, the V gene TRBV2, with TRBD1 identical over 10 bases. With 10 bases clipped from V and 4 bases from J, the junction kept 5 bases outside the gene matches. CDR1 is SNHLY and CDR2 is FYNNEI in the germline V gene. This CDR3 has 13 residues. The chain's CDR3 is CAISGQGSDTQYF. The CDR3 DNA follows: TGTGCCATATCGGGACAGGGGTCAGATACGCAGTATTTT. Together with reference TRBV2 and TRBJ2-3, the CDR3 gives the full variable domain: EPEVTQTPSHQVTQMGQEVILRCVPISNHLYFYWYRQILGQKVEFLVSFYNNEISEKSEIFDDQFSVERPDGSNFTLKIRSTKLEDSAMYFCAISGQGSDTQYFGPGTRLTVL.

This sequence joins TRBV6-6 and TRBJ2-7; TRBD2 agrees at 8 bases. This CDR3 contains 13 residues. Germline CDR1 MNHNY, CDR2 SVGAGI (reference sequence). After removal of 6 bases from V and 6 bases from J, the junction contained 7 bases not matched to a gene. CDR3 protein: CASSPRGGAEQYF. The CDR3 nucleotides read TGTGCCAGCAGCCCCCGGGGGGGGGCCGAGCAGTACTTC.

Only one count was recorded for this clone. The V gene is TRBV2, the J gene TRBJ2-2; 8 bases are a match to TRBD1. V lost 7 bases to trimming and J lost 6 bases; unmatched junction nucleotides: 13. The V gene's germline CDR1 is SNHLY and CDR2 FYNNEI. The CDR3 loop spans 16 amino acids. The CDR3 loop reads CASIIPGTGAAGELFF. Here the CDR3 DNA reads TGTGCCAGCATTATCCCCGGGACAGGCGCCGCCGGGGAGCTGTTTTTT.

Here the CDR3 DNA reads TGCGCCAGCAGCCAAGTTACAGGGGAGCAGCCCCAGCATTTT. Its translation is CASSQVTGEQPQHF. V is TRBV4-1 and J is TRBJ1-5; TRBD1 aligns across 7 bases. The CDR3 runs to 14 residues. Germline V gene lookup returns CDR1 MGHRA and CDR2 YSYEKL. J was trimmed by 7 bases and V by 1 base; bases with no gene match: 4.

The chain joins TRBV4-1 to TRBJ1-4, with a tentative D call TRBD1 (6 bases). V dropped 6 bases and J dropped 0 bases, with 14 bases sitting between them. Germline loops: CDR1 MGHRA, CDR2 YSYEKL. This CDR3 region has 16 residues. The CDR3 here is CASRYREGATNEKLFF. CDR3 in DNA: TGCGCCAGCAGGTACAGGGAAGGGGCAACTAATGAAAAACTGTTTTTT.

This clone is a singleton in its sample. V usage is TRBV7-6 and J usage is TRBJ2-3; TRBD2 might be the D (6 bases). The germline CDR1 and CDR2 sequences are SGHVS and FNYEAQ. The CDR3 is 17 amino acids. V lost 5 bases and J lost 2, with 20 bases in between. CDR3 DNA sequence: TGTGCCAGCAGCCCCCTGGGGGTTAGCGGTCCCACAGATACGCAGTATTTT. Translation: CASSPLGVSGPTDTQYF.

This clone was observed a few times. V usage is TRBV18 and J usage is TRBJ1-6; possibly TRBD1 for D (5 bases). Between the trimmed V and J ends, which lost 5 bases and 9 bases, there was a span of 14 bases. The CDR3 runs 14 residues. Germline V gene data show CDR1 as KGHSH and CDR2 as LQKENI. As DNA, the CDR3 is TGTGCCAGCTCAGCCGCAGGGTTAGGTTCACCCCTCCACTTT. Translated: CASSAAGLGSPLHF.

This clone was found once. The rearrangement links TRBV5-4 to TRBJ1-3; 7 nucleotides agree with TRBD1. Germline loops: CDR1 SGHNT, CDR2 YYREEE (reference sequence). This CDR3 is 16 amino acids long. The ends lost 3 bases at V and 3 bases at J; junction bases unmatched: 9. The CDR3 sequence is CASSWDSRMGGNTIYF. CDR3 DNA sequence: TGTGCCAGCAGCTGGGACAGTAGGATGGGTGGAAACACCATATATTTT.

J is TRBJ2-1 and V is TRBV5-4; D gene uncertain. Germline V lookup: CDR1 SGHNT, CDR2 YYREEE (reference sequence). This CDR3 comprises 13 residues. Trimming stripped 4 bases from V and 7 bases from J, with 12 bases between. The CDR3 nucleotides read TGTGCCAGCAGCATCGTAAACATTAATGAGCAGTTCTTC. Translation: CASSIVNINEQFF.

The V and J genes are TRBV9 and TRBJ2-6; no clear D. Trimming pared 3 bases from V and 0 bases from J, leaving 4 bases between. Germline values: CDR1 SGDLS, CDR2 YYNGEE. The CDR3 is 14 residues long. This chain's CDR3 is CASSDNSGANVLTF. In DNA form, the CDR3 reads TGTGCCAGCAGCGACAACTCTGGGGCCAACGTCCTGACTTTC.